This TCR beta chain was identified during a study of blood T cell repertoires in COVID-19. On the study more broadly: The origin of the acute and convalescent COVID-19 samples was the United States, Italy and Spain. PBMCs, B-cell-depleted T cells, or T cells provided the cDNA or gDNA that made up the material.

Per the original data handling: Reference gene primers were amplified, and this amplification served to estimate nucleated cell counts. Generated by immunoSEQ multiplex PCR, the TCRdb table keeps only in-frame clones and is missing some. D and trimming come from the DNA, and the V and J calls and clone size come from that table. The sample holds 9,100 or so clones, 75% to 90% seen once. This CDR3 spans 13 amino acids. Germline V gene sequence: CDR1 MNHEY, CDR2 SMNVEV (reference sequence). V gave up 8 bases and J gave up 2 bases; unmatched junction bases: 4. This sequence originates from a human donor with active COVID-19. The donor label of this sample is uncertain. The chain employs TRBV27 and TRBJ2-3; 7 nucleotides agree with TRBD1. Sequenced material: peripheral blood. The CDR3 here is CASQQGSTDTQYF. The CDR3 bases are TGTGCCAGCCAACAGGGGTCCACAGATACGCAGTATTTT.